These T cell receptor beta chains were read from a single sample in a study of blood T cell repertoires in COVID-19. TCRdb's copy holds only in-frame clones and misses some; the assay was immunoSEQ multiplex PCR. The sample contains 38,000 or so clones, more than 80% of which appear only once. Sequenced material: peripheral blood. The origin of the receptors is a human donor in a cohort sampled during active or convalescent COVID-19. The donor label of this sample is uncertain. The CDR3 runs from the conserved cysteine through the conserved F or W. The D gene is left open where the match is weak. Clone size is stated in some rows and not others, as once, few, many or a class when expanded.

TRBV19	-	TRBJ1-2	TRBD1	15	TGTGCCAGTAGTGCGGGACAGCCGGGGGAATATGGCTACACCTTC	CASSAGQPGEYGYTF
TRBV2	few	TRBJ1-1	-	15	TGTGCCAGCAGTGCCGCGGGACGGACCAACACTGAAGCTTTCTTT	CASSAAGRTNTEAFF
TRBV7-6	once	TRBJ2-5	TRBD2	16	TGTGCCAGCAGCTTGTCTAGCGGGACGGAGCGGGAGACCCAGTACTTC	CASSLSSGTERETQYF
TRBV12-3/TRBV12-4	-	TRBJ2-7	-	12	TGTGCCAGCAGGAGGACTACCTACGAGCAGTACTTC	CASRRTTYEQYF
TRBV6-5	-	TRBJ1-4	TRBD1	14	TGTGCCAGCAGTCCCTCGACAGGGAGTGAAAAACTGTTTTTT	CASSPSTGSEKLFF
TRBV6-2/TRBV6-3	once	TRBJ1-1	-	14	TGTGCCAGCAGTCCGGGGAGGGGTCGCACTGAAGCTTTCTTT	CASSPGRGRTEAFF
TRBV6-1	-	TRBJ1-6	-	16	TGTGCCAGCAGTGCCTTGGACAGACCTGGAGATTCACCCCTCCACTTT	CASSALDRPGDSPLHF
TRBV5-4	-	TRBJ2-5	TRBD1	16	TGTGCCAGCAGTCCCCAAGTGGGGGACAGGGCGGAGACCCAGTACTTC	CASSPQVGDRAETQYF
TRBV2	-	TRBJ1-5	-	15	TGTGCCAGCAGTGAACGGGGGGCCAGCAATCAGCCCCAGCATTTT	CASSERGASNQPQHF
TRBV19	-	TRBJ2-5	TRBD2	12	TGTGCCACCAGCGGGGGGGGAGAGACCCAGTACTTC	CATSGGGETQYF
TRBV4-3	once	TRBJ2-3	TRBD1	14	TGCGCCAGCAGCCAAGACAGGGGGACCGATACGCAGTATTTT	CASSQDRGTDTQYF
TRBV11-2	-	TRBJ2-2	-	15	TGTGCCAGCAGCTTAGTGGCCAGGGGGACTGGGGAGCTGTTTTTT	CASSLVARGTGELFF
TRBV7-2	-	TRBJ1-1	-	13	TGTGCCAGCAGCCTCCGGGAGAGGTCTGAAGCTTTCTTT	CASSLRERSEAFF
TRBV29-1	-	TRBJ2-5	TRBD2	15	TGCAGCGTAAAGGGACTAGCGGGAGTTGGAGAGACCCAGTACTTC	CSVKGLAGVGETQYF
TRBV5-1	-	TRBJ2-7	TRBD1	15	TGCGCCAGCAGCCCGGGCGGGGGACAGGGAGGCGAGCAGTACTTC	CASSPGGGQGGEQYF
TRBV4-2	-	TRBJ2-5	TRBD2	16	TGTGCCAGCAGCCAGGGTTCCGGGACTACCCAAGAGACCCAGTACTTC	CASSQGSGTTQETQYF
TRBV30	-	TRBJ1-2	-	12	TGTGCCTGGAGTGTCTATAACTATGGCTACACCTTC	CAWSVYNYGYTF
TRBV7-3	-	TRBJ1-1	TRBD1	15	TGTGCCAGCAGCTTAGACAGGGGGCCGGGAACTGAAGCTTTCTTT	CASSLDRGPGTEAFF
TRBV6-2/TRBV6-3	many	TRBJ1-5	-	15	TGTGCCAGCAGTTACTCGTGGGACTTTGGAGGGCCCCAGCATTTT	CASSYSWDFGGPQHF
TRBV3-1/TRBV3-2	-	TRBJ2-1	-	14	TGTGCCAGCAGCCACCGGAGCGGGTACAATGAGCAGTTCTTC	CASSHRSGYNEQFF
TRBV19	-	TRBJ1-2	-	17	TGTGCCAGTAGTACAGGACAAGTAACCAGGGTCCTCTCTGGCTACACCTTC	CASSTGQVTRVLSGYTF
TRBV19	-	TRBJ2-1	TRBD1	14	TGTGCCAGTGGCACCGGGACAGTACTCAATGAGCAGTTCTTC	CASGTGTVLNEQFF
TRBV19	-	TRBJ1-1	-	14	TGTGCCAGTAGTAAATGGCGCCAGGACACTGAAGCTTTCTTT	CASSKWRQDTEAFF